This T cell receptor beta chain was identified in a study of shared clonotypes between healthy human individuals. The CDR3 totals 14 residues. Per germline, CDR1 MGHDK and CDR2 SYGVNS. V was shortened by 5 bases and J by 1 base, with 11 bases between the two germline ends. For this clone: Its antigen is unknown. Other nucleotide sequences from this sample produce the same CDR3.

Donors were Caucasian adults residing in Nashville, Tennessee, USA. Genomic DNA for unsorted samples was obtained from about 90 million PBMCs. Overall study findings and caveats: Sampling was confined to blood; repertoires within tissues likely differ.

Deep-level assay runs were performed. This table comes from immunoSEQ multiplex PCR, and its TCRdb copy is limited to in-frame clones, with some not included. The table lists some 450,000 clones, roughly three quarters of them singletons. The clonotype was recovered from a woman aged 40 to 50 in good health. Some clones in this sample may be carry-over from other donors' samples. The specimen sequenced was PBMCs. The chain is built from TRBV25-1 and TRBJ2-5, with D uncertain. The CDR3 DNA reads TGTGCCAGCAGTTTAACAGAAATCCAAGAGACCCAGTACTTC. This sequence encodes CASSLTEIQETQYF.